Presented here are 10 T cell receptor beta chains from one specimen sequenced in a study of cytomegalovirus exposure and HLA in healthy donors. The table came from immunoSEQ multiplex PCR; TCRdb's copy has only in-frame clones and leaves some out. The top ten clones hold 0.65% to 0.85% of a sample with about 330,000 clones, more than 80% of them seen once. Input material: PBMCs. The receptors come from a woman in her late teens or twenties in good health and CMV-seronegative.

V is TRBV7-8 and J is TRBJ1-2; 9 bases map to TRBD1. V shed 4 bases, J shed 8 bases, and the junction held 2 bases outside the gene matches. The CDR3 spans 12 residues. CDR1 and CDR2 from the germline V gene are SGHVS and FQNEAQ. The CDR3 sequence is CASSWDRDGYTF. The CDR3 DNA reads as TGTGCCAGCAGCTGGGACAGGGACGGCTACACCTTC.

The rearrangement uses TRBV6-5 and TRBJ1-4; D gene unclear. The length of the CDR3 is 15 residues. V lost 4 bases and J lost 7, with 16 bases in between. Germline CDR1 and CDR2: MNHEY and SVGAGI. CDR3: CASSFMEGDGEKLFF. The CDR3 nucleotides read TGTGCCAGCAGTTTCATGGAAGGAGACGGTGAAAAACTGTTTTTT.

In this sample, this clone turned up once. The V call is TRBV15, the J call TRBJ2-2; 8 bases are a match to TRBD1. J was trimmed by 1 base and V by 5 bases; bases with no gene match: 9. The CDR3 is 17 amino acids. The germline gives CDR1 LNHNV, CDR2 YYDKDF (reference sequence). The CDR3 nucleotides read TGTGCCACCAGCCCCTCAGCAGGGACAGGGAACACCGGGGAGCTGTTTTTT. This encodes CATSPSAGTGNTGELFF.

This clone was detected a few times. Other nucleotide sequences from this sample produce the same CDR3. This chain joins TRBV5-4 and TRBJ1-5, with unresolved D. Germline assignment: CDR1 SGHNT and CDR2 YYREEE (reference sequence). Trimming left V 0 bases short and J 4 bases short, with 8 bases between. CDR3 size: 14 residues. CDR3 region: CASSLGGGNQPQHF. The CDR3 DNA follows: TGTGCCAGCAGCTTGGGTGGAGGGAATCAGCCCCAGCATTTT. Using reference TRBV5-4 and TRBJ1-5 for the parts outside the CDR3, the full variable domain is ETGVTQSPTHLIKTRGQQVTLRCSSQSGHNTVSWYQQALGQGPQFIFQYYREEENGRGNFPPRFSGLQFPNYSSELNVNALELDDSALYLCASSLGGGNQPQHFGDGTRLSIL.

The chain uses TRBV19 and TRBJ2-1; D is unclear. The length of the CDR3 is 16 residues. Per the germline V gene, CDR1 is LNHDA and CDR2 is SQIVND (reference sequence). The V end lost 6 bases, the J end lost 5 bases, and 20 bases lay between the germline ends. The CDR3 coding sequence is TGTGCCAGTAGGCCGACCGAGAGTGGGCGTAACAATGAGCAGTTCTTC. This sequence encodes CASRPTESGRNNEQFF.

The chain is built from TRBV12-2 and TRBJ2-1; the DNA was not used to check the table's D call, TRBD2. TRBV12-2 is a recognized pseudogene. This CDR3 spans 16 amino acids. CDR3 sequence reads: CASRVWTSGRPDEQFF. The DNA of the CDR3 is TGTGCAAGTCGCGTCTGGACTAGCGGGAGACCTGATGAGCAGTTCTTC.

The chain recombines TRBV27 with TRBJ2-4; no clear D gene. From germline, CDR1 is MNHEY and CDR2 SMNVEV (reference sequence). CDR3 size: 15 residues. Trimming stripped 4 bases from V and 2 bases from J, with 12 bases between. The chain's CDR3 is CASSSSWLSKNIQYF. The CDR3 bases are TGTGCCAGCAGTTCATCTTGGCTTTCCAAAAACATTCAGTACTTC.

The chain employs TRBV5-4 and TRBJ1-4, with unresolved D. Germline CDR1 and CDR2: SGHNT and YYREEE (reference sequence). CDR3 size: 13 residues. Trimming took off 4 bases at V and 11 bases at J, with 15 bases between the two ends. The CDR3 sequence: CASSPAGVQKLFF. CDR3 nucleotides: TGTGCCAGCAGCCCCGCCGGGGTACAGAAACTGTTTTTT.

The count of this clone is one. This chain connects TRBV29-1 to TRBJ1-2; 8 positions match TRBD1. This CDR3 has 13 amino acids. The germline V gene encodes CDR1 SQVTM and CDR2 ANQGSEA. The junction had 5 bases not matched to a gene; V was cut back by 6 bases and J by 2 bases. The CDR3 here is CSVPGQENYGYTF. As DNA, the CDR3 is TGCAGCGTGCCGGGACAGGAGAACTATGGCTACACCTTC. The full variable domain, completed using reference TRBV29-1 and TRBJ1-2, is SAVISQKPSRDICQRGTSLTIQCQVDSQVTMMFWYRQQPGQSLTLIATANQGSEATYESGFVIDKFPISRPNLTFSTLTVSNMSPEDSSIYLCSVPGQENYGYTFGSGTRLTVV.

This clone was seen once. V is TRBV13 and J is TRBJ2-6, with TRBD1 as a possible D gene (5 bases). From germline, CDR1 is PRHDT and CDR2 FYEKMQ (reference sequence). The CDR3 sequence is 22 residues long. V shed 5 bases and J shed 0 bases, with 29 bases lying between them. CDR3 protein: CASSLQHPLAQDDNSGANVLTF. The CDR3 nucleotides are TGTGCCAGCAGCCTCCAACACCCCCTCGCACAGGATGACAACTCTGGGGCCAACGTCCTGACTTTC.